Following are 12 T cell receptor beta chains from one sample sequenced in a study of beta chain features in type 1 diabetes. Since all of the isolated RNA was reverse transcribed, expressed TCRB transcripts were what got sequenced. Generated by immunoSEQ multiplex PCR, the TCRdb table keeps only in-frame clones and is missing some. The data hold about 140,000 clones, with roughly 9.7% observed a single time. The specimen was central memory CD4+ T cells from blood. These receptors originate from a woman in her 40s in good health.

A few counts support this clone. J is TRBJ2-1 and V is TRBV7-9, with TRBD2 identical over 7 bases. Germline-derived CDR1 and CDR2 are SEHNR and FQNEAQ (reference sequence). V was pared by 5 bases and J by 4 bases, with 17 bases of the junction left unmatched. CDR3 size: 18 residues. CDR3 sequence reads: CASSPGGRRVPVYNEQFF. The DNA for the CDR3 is TGTGCCAGCAGCCCGGGGGGTCGAAGGGTCCCTGTTTACAATGAGCAGTTCTTC.

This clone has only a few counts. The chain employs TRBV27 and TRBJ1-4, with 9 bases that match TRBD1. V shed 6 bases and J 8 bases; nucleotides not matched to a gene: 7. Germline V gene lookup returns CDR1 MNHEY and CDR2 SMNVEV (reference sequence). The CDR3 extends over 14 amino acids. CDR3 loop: CASSPGQGGEKLFF. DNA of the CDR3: TGTGCCAGCAGCCCGGGACAGGGAGGCGAAAAACTGTTTTTT.

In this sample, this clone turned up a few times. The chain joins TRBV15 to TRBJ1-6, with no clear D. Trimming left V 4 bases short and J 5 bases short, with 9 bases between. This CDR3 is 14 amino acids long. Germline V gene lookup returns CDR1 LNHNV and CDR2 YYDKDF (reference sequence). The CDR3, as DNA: TGTGCCACCAGCATCGGGGTTAATAATTCACCCCTCCACTTT. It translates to CATSIGVNNSPLHF.

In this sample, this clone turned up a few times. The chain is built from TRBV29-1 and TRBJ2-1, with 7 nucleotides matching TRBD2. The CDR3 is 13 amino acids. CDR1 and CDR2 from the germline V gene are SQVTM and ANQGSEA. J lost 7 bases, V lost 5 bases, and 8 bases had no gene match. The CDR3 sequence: CSVFLSGRNEQFF. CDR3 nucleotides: TGCAGCGTTTTTCTATCCGGGAGGAATGAGCAGTTCTTC.

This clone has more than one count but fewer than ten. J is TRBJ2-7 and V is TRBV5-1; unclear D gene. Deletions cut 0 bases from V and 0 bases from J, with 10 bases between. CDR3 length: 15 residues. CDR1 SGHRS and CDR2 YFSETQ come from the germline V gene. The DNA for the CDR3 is TGCGCCAGCAGCTTGGAAGCGAGTTCCTCCTACGAGCAGTACTTC. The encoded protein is CASSLEASSSYEQYF.

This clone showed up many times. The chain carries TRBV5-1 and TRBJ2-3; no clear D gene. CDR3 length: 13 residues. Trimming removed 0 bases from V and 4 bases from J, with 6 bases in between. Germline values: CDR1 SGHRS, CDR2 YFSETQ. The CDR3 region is CASSLETADTQYF. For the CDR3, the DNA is TGCGCCAGCAGCTTGGAAACTGCAGATACGCAGTATTTT.

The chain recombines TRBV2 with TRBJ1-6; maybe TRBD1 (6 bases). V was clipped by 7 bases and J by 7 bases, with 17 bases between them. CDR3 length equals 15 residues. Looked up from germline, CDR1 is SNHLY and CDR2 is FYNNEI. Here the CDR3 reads CASKQITGQNSPLHF. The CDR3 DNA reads TGTGCCAGCAAGCAAATAACAGGACAGAATTCACCCCTCCACTTT. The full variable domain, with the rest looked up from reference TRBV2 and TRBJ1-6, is EPEVTQTPSHQVTQMGQEVILRCVPISNHLYFYWYRQILGQKVEFLVSFYNNEISEKSEIFDDQFSVERPDGSNFTLKIRSTKLEDSAMYFCASKQITGQNSPLHFGNGTRLTVT.

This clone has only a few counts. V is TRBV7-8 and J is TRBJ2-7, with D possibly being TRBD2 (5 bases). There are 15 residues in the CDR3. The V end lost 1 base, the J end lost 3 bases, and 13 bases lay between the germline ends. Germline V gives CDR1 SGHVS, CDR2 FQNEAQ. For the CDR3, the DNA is TGTGCCAGCAGCTTAGGGCGCGGACTGAGCTACGAGCAGTACTTC. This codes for CASSLGRGLSYEQYF.

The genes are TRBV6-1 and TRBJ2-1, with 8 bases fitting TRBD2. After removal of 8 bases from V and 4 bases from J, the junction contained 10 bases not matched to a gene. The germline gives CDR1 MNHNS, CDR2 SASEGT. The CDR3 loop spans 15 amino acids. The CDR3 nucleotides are TGTGCCAGCTACGTAGCCCGGGGGGGTTACAATGAGCAGTTCTTC. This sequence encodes CASYVARGGYNEQFF.

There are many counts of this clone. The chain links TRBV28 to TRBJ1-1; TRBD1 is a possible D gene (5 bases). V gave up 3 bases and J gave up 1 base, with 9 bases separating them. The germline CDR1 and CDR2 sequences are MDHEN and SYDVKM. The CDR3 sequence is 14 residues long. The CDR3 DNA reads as TGTGCCAGCAGTTTCGGGGGGGGGAACACTGAAGCTTTCTTT. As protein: CASSFGGGNTEAFF.

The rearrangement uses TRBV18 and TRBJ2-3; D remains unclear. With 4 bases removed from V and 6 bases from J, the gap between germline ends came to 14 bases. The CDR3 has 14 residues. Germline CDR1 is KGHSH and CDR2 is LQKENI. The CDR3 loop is CASSRLPRADTQYF. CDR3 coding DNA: TGTGCCAGCTCACGTTTGCCCCGAGCGGATACGCAGTATTTT.

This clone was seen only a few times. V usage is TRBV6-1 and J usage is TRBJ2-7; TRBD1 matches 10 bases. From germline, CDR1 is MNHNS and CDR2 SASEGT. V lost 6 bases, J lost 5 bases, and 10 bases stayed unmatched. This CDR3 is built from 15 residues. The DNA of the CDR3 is TGTGCCAGCAGACCGGCTGACAGGGGGCGGCACGAGCAGTACTTC. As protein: CASRPADRGRHEQYF.